Below, one T cell receptor (beta chain) is given with its context. V lost 10 bases and J 6 bases, leaving 15 bases between the germline ends. Germline-derived CDR1 and CDR2 are MDHEN and SYDVKM. The CDR3 covers 12 residues. Sequencing was performed with immunoSEQ multiplex PCR; in TCRdb, only in-frame clones are kept and a portion is missing. The sample has some 200,000 clones; 83% are singletons. The sample is drawn from a study of blood T cell repertoires in COVID-19. Across the whole study: COVID-19 samples from acute and convalescent phases originated in the United States, Italy and Spain.

Clinical histories supplied by participants themselves formed the basis of cohort assignment. The V call is TRBV28, the J call TRBJ1-1, with a weak D call TRBD1 (6 bases). The TCR comes from a woman in her 50s who had been exposed to COVID-19. The sequenced sample was PBMCs or T cells enriched from blood (not recorded which). Written as DNA, the CDR3 is TGTGCCACCGGACAGCGCCGGGCTGAAGCTTTCTTT. It is translated as CATGQRRAEAFF. The full variable domain, rest sourced from reference TRBV28 and TRBJ1-1, is DVKVTQSSRYLVKRTGEKVFLECVQDMDHENMFWYRQDPGLGLRLIYFSYDVKMKEKGDIPEGYSVSREKKERFSLILESASTNQTSMYLCATGQRRAEAFFGQGTRLTVV.